Below are 27 T cell receptor beta chains sequenced from a single sample in a study of breast tumors, draining lymph nodes, adjacent tissues. TCRdb re-analysed the multiplex PCR reads in MiXCR, keeping a single row per CDR3 protein. The data show 150,000 to 250,000 distinct CDR3 sequences, over 25% seen once. The lymph nodes were axillary draining lymph nodes from breast cancer patients. The material sequenced was axillary lymph node tissue. All receptors derive from a female donor with breast cancer. Some clones in this sample may be carry-over from other donors' samples.

This clonotype was seen repeatedly, ten times or more. J is TRBJ2-1 and V is TRBV7-2; tentative D call: TRBD1 (5 bases). Germline values: CDR1 SGHTA, CDR2 FQGNSA. The CDR3 runs 12 residues. Deletions cut 5 bases from V and 9 bases from J, with 11 bases between. CDR3 coding DNA: TGTGCCAGCAGCATTCAGGGCGGTGAGCAGTTCTTC. As protein: CASSIQGGEQFF. Full variable domain (rest looked up from reference TRBV7-2 and TRBJ2-1): GAGVSQSPSNKVTEKGKDVELRCDPISGHTALYWYRQSLGQGLEFLIYFQGNSAPDKSGLPSDRFSAERTGGSVSTLTIQRTQQEDSAVYLCASSIQGGEQFFGPGTRLTVL.

This clonotype was observed at least ten times. The chain combines TRBV4-1 with TRBJ2-1; the D is unclear. Germline CDR1 is MGHRA and CDR2 is YSYEKL. The CDR3 length is 13 residues. V dropped 0 bases and J dropped 9 bases, with 9 bases sitting between them. DNA for the CDR3: TGCGCCAGCAGCCAAGAACCTGGTGGTGAGCAGTTCTTC. It encodes CASSQEPGGEQFF.

Of note for this clonotype: Lacking the conserved final phenylalanine or tryptophan, this CDR3 likely reflects a read error. J is TRBJ2-7 and V is TRBV4-2; 7 bases match TRBD2. V was pared by 4 bases and J by 0 bases, with 6 bases of the junction left unmatched. CDR1 and CDR2 (germline): LGHNA, YNFKEQ. CDR3 length: 15 amino acids. CDR3 bases: TGTGCCAGCAGCCGTCCATCTAGCGGCTCCTACGAGCAGTACCTC. Its protein is CASSRPSSGSYEQYL.

Ten or more counts support this clonotype. This chain uses TRBV20-1 with TRBJ2-2; tentatively, D is TRBD2 (5 bases). The CDR3 is 12 residues long. Germline V gene sequence: CDR1 DFQATT, CDR2 SNEGSKA (reference sequence). V lost 6 bases to trimming and J lost 7 bases, with 12 bases between them. The CDR3, as DNA: TGCAGTGCCGCGGGTGGGGTCGGGGAGCTGTTTTTT. Residues: CSAAGGVGELFF.

This clonotype appeared many times. The chain uses TRBV20-1 and TRBJ2-1; the D call may be TRBD1 or TRBD2 (6 bases each). Deletions cut 0 bases from V and 1 base from J, with 13 bases between. The CDR3 sequence is 16 residues long. Germline V gene data show CDR1 as DFQATT and CDR2 as SNEGSKA (reference sequence). DNA for the CDR3: TGCAGTGCTAGAGATAGGAGAGGGGGGTCCTACAATGAGCAGTTCTTC. Protein: CSARDRRGGSYNEQFF.

Concerning this clonotype itself: Being one base from a much bigger clone, this may be a read error. This rearrangement joins TRBV5-6 to TRBJ2-3; perhaps TRBD2 as D (7 bases). V was shortened by 5 bases and J by 3 bases, with 16 bases between the two germline ends. CDR3 length equals 15 residues. Germline CDR1 SGHDT, CDR2 YYEEEE. Written as DNA, the CDR3 is TGTGCCAGCAGACTGGCGGGGGCCGGTACAGATACGCAGTATTTT. The encoded protein is CASRLAGAGTDTQYF.

This clonotype was picked up many times. The V call is TRBV6-2 or TRBV6-3, the J call TRBJ2-3, with a weak D call TRBD2 (6 bases). Germline values: CDR1 MNHEY, CDR2 SVGEGT. V lost 5 bases and J 0 bases, leaving 15 bases between the germline ends. CDR3 length: 16 residues. This CDR3 is CASSPPQRASTDTQYF. CDR3 sequence (DNA): TGTGCCAGCAGTCCCCCCCAGCGGGCAAGCACAGATACGCAGTATTTT.

The gene calls are TRBV5-8 and TRBJ2-2; a weak D match, TRBD1 (7 bases). V was clipped by 4 bases and J by 5 bases, with 15 bases between them. The CDR3 runs to 15 residues. Germline V lookup: CDR1 SGHTS, CDR2 YDEGEE. CDR3: CASSPARGATGELFF. In DNA form, the CDR3 reads TGTGCCAGCAGCCCCGCCAGGGGGGCTACCGGGGAGCTGTTTTTT.

This clonotype was recorded at least ten times. The chain employs TRBV20-1 and TRBJ2-7; D gene unclear. The CDR3 has 11 residues. The V gene's germline CDR1 is DFQATT and CDR2 SNEGSKA (reference sequence). The V and J ends lost 4 bases and 7 bases respectively, with 11 bases between them. CDR3 DNA: TGCAGTGCTACATGGGGTTGGGAGCAGTACTTC. Translating it yields CSATWGWEQYF.

Note on this clonotype: One base away lies a much larger clone, so this may be a sequencing read error. The chain is built from TRBV6-5 and TRBJ2-7, with 7 bases that match TRBD1. The CDR3 sequence is 12 residues long. Germline V gene data show CDR1 as MNHEY and CDR2 as SVGAGI. CDR3 DNA sequence: TGTGCCAGCAGTTCACAGGGGCTGGGGCAGCACTTC. Residues: CASSSQGLGQHF.

This clonotype was picked up many times. The J gene is TRBJ2-7, the V gene TRBV30, with D perhaps TRBD1 or TRBD2 (5 bases each). The CDR3 has 15 residues. The germline CDR1 and CDR2 sequences are GTSNPN and SVGIG (reference sequence). The V end lost 2 bases, the J end lost 3 bases, and 17 bases lay between the germline ends. The CDR3 DNA is TGTGCCTGGAGTCCCTCCTTTGGGGGTGGCTACGAGCAGTACTTC. Translation gives CAWSPSFGGGYEQYF.

Comments on this clonotype: Possible read error: a much larger clone is one base away. Because it lacks the conserved phenylalanine or tryptophan at the end, this CDR3 is likely a read error. The DNA of the CDR3 is TGTGCCACAGACCGAACCTCTAATATCGAGCAGTACCTC. Its protein is CATDRTSNIEQYL. The V gene is TRBV30, the J gene TRBJ2-7; D unresolved. This CDR3 contains 13 residues. V was shortened by 8 bases and J by 6 bases, with 20 bases between the two germline ends. Germline V gives CDR1 GTSNPN, CDR2 SVGIG (reference sequence).

With respect to this clonotype: A much larger clonotype is one base distant, so this may be a read error. The chain joins TRBV20-1 to TRBJ2-7; 10 positions agree with TRBD1. Germline V lookup: CDR1 DFQATT, CDR2 SNEGSKA (reference sequence). CDR3 size: 14 residues. V dropped 6 bases and J dropped 6; count of bases not matched to a gene: 11. The CDR3 reads CSATRTGGFSEQYF. The CDR3 nucleotides read TGCAGTGCAACCCGGACAGGGGGATTCTCCGAGCAGTACTTC.

The genes are TRBV19 and TRBJ1-2, with D perhaps matching TRBD1 (6 bases). Deletions cut 6 bases from V and 4 bases from J, with 12 bases between. The germline V gene has CDR1 LNHDA and CDR2 SQIVND (reference sequence). The CDR3 is 13 amino acids. The DNA for the CDR3 is TGTGCCAGTAGCGGGGGGGCCCTCTATGGCTACACCTTC. This sequence encodes CASSGGALYGYTF.

The CDR3, as DNA: TGTGCCACCAGTGATTTGGGCAGGGGTCAAGAGACCCAGCATTTT. Translated, it gives CATSDLGRGQETQHF. This chain links TRBV24-1 with TRBJ1-5, with a tentative D call TRBD1 (6 bases). The CDR3 runs 15 residues. Trimming took 0 bases from V and 11 from J, leaving 16 bases between them. Germline CDR1 KGHDR, CDR2 SFDVKD.

This clonotype was picked up many times. This chain connects TRBV20-1 to TRBJ2-7; TRBD1 agrees at 9 bases. Germline assignment: CDR1 DFQATT and CDR2 SNEGSKA (reference sequence). V shed 0 bases and J 4 bases; nucleotides not matched to a gene: 19. CDR3 length: 19 residues. The CDR3 DNA is TGCAGTGCTAGAGACGCCCGCCCGGTGCGGGACAGGGTTCTTTACGAGCAGTACTTC. Translation: CSARDARPVRDRVLYEQYF.

This clonotype was recorded at least ten times. The V call is TRBV2, the J call TRBJ2-7; 9 bases are shared with TRBD2. With 1 base clipped from V and 1 base from J, the junction kept 5 bases outside the gene matches. The V gene's germline CDR1 is SNHLY and CDR2 FYNNEI. This CDR3 is built from 16 residues. The CDR3: CASSEVSSGVSYEQYF. The CDR3 region has the DNA TGTGCCAGCAGTGAAGTTTCTAGCGGGGTGTCCTACGAGCAGTACTTC.

The table lists this clonotype with many counts. The chain employs TRBV3-1 and TRBJ2-2; D is unclear. From germline, CDR1 is LGHDT and CDR2 YNNKEL (reference sequence). This CDR3 has 15 residues. The V end lost 1 base, the J end lost 6 bases, and 12 bases lay between the germline ends. The CDR3 loop reads CASSQVGGFAGELFF. CDR3 DNA sequence: TGTGCCAGCAGCCAAGTGGGCGGTTTCGCCGGGGAGCTGTTTTTT.

V gene TRBV6-5 combines with J gene TRBJ1-1; no clear D. V lost 5 bases and J lost 1, with 17 bases in between. Per the germline V gene, CDR1 is MNHEY and CDR2 is SVGAGI. This CDR3 region has 16 residues. The chain's CDR3 is CASSRRRSDQNTEAFF. In DNA, the CDR3 is TGTGCCAGCAGTAGACGGCGTTCGGACCAGAACACTGAAGCTTTCTTT.

This chain links TRBV20-1 with TRBJ1-5, with D uncertain. V lost 3 bases to trimming and J lost 10 bases, with 1 base between them. There are 8 residues in the CDR3. CDR1 and CDR2 (germline): DFQATT, SNEGSKA (reference sequence). The chain's CDR3 is CSASPQHF. The DNA of the CDR3 is TGCAGTGCTAGTCCCCAGCATTTT.

This clonotype was counted ten times or more. This chain links TRBV20-1 with TRBJ1-6, with 7 bases fitting TRBD1. CDR1 and CDR2 from the germline V gene are DFQATT and SNEGSKA (reference sequence). With V trimmed by 3 bases and J by 14 bases, 10 bases remained unmatched. The CDR3 has 13 amino acids. The CDR3 protein is CSARGQYDRSLHF. The CDR3 DNA reads TGCAGTGCTAGGGGACAGTACGATCGGTCCCTCCACTTT.

The chain carries TRBV19 and TRBJ1-1; D not resolved. Trimming removed 5 bases at V and 3 bases at J, with 16 bases between. CDR1 LNHDA and CDR2 SQIVND come from the germline V gene (reference sequence). The CDR3 totals 15 residues. CDR3 bases: TGTGCCAGTAGTCCGCACCGTGGTGGGGACACTGAAGCTTTCTTT. It encodes CASSPHRGGDTEAFF.

The sample holds many counts of this clonotype. This sequence joins TRBV9 and TRBJ2-7, with no clear D. This CDR3 has 11 residues. Trimming pared 4 bases from V and 3 bases from J, leaving 5 bases between. The germline gives CDR1 SGDLS, CDR2 YYNGEE. CDR3 sequence (DNA): TGTGCCAGCAGCTCAGGCTACGAGCAGTACTTC. Protein sequence: CASSSGYEQYF.

At least ten counts were recorded for this clonotype. The CDR3 DNA is TGTGCCAGCAGTCCCGGGCCAGCTGGGGCCAACGTCCTGACTTTC. Translation gives CASSPGPAGANVLTF. V is TRBV7-8 and J is TRBJ2-6, with unresolved D. Germline CDR1 and CDR2: SGHVS and FQNEAQ. Trimming removed 6 bases at V and 2 bases at J, with 11 bases between. This CDR3 is 15 amino acids long.

In its sample, this clonotype was seen many times. The rearrangement links TRBV7-9 to TRBJ2-5; possible D gene TRBD1, 6 bases. Looked up from germline, CDR1 is SEHNR and CDR2 is FQNEAQ (reference sequence). The V gene lost 5 bases and the J gene lost 1 base, with 11 bases spanning the gap. The CDR3 is 14 residues long. The CDR3 spells CASSVRDTQETQYF. In nucleotides, the CDR3 is TGTGCCAGCAGCGTCCGGGACACCCAAGAGACCCAGTACTTC.

This clonotype was observed many times. The chain uses TRBV6-1 and TRBJ2-7; D gene uncertain. Germline CDR1 reads MNHNS; CDR2 reads SASEGT. CDR3 length: 12 residues. Trimming shortened V by 1 base and J by 5 bases, and 6 bases separated the two germline ends. The CDR3 DNA follows: TGTGCCAGCAGTGAAGTCGTCGACGAGCAGTACTTC. Translated: CASSEVVDEQYF.

With respect to this clonotype: This is likely a read error, given that the CDR3 carries no conserved phenylalanine or tryptophan at its end. The chain recombines TRBV19 with TRBJ2-5, with D perhaps TRBD1 (7 bases). V lost 5 bases, J lost 4 bases, and 20 bases lay in between. The CDR3 consists of 16 residues. CDR1 is LNHDA and CDR2 is SQIVND in the germline V gene (reference sequence). CDR3 sequence reads: CASSPQIGQGGETQYS. The CDR3 region has the DNA TGTGCCAGTAGTCCCCAGATTGGGCAGGGGGGAGAGACCCAGTACTCC.